This TCR beta chain was identified during a study of CD8 T cells in Susac syndrome. Germline CDR1 and CDR2: SQVTM and ANQGSEA. Trimming removed 0 bases from V and 0 bases from J, with 17 bases in between. CDR3 size: 17 residues. RNA, at roughly 0.45 to 1 ug, was reverse transcribed with random hexamers. One entry per CDR3 protein results from TCRdb running MiXCR on the immunoSEQ multiplex PCR reads. The table includes some 200,000 distinct CDR3 sequences, 85% to 95% detected once. The chain couples TRBV29-1 to TRBJ1-1; D not resolved. This clonotype was sampled from a human donor with Susac syndrome. Specimen: CD8+ T cells from PBMCs. CDR3 amino acids: CSVEDWTERNMNTEAFF. As DNA, the CDR3 is TGCAGCGTTGAAGATTGGACGGAAAGAAACATGAACACTGAAGCTTTCTTT.